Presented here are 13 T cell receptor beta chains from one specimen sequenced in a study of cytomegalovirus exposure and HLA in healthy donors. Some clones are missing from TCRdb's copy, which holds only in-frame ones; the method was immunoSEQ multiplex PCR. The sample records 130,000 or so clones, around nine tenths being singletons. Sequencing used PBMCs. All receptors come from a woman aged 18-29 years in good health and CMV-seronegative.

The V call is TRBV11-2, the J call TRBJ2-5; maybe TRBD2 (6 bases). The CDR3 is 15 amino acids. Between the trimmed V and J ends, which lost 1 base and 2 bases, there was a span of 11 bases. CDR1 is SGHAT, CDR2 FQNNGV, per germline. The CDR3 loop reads CASSLGLRGQETQYF. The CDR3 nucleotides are TGTGCCAGCAGCTTAGGGTTGCGGGGTCAAGAGACCCAGTACTTC.

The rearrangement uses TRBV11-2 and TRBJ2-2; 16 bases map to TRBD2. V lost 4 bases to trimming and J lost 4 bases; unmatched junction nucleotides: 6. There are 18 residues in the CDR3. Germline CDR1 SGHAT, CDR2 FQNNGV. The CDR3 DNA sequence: TGTGCCAGCAGCTCCCCGGGACTAGCGGGAGGGTTCACCGGGGAGCTGTTTTTT. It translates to CASSSPGLAGGFTGELFF.

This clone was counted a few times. Here the CDR3 DNA reads TGTGCCAGCTCACCACCGGGGGGAGAGCAGTACTTC. Its translation: CASSPPGGEQYF. The chain has TRBV18 and TRBJ2-7; tentative D call: TRBD2 (6 bases). Germline V gene lookup returns CDR1 KGHSH and CDR2 LQKENI. The V and J ends lost 0 bases and 7 bases respectively, with 7 bases between them. The CDR3 consists of 12 residues.

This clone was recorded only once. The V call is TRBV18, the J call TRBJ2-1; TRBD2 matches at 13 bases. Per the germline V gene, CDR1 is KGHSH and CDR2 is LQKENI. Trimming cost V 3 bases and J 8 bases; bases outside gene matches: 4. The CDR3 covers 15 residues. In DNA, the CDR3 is TGTGCCAGCTCACCGGGACTAGCGGGGTCCGATGAGCAGTTCTTC. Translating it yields CASSPGLAGSDEQFF.

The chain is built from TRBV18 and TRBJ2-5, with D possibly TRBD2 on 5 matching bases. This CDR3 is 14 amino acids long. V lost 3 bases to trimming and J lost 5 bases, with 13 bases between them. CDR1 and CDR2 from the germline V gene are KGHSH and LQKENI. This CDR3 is CASSPKRIGETQYF. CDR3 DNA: TGTGCCAGCTCACCGAAGCGGATTGGGGAGACCCAGTACTTC.

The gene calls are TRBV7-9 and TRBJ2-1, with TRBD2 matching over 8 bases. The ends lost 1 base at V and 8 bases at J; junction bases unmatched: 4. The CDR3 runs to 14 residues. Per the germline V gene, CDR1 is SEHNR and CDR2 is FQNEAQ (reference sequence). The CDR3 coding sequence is TGTGCCAGCAGCTTAGAGGCGGGAGGCCATGAGCAGTTCTTC. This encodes CASSLEAGGHEQFF.

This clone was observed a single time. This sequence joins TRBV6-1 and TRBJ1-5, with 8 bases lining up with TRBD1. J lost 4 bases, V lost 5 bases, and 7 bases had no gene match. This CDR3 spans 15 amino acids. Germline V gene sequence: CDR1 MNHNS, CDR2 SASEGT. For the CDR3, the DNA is TGTGCCAGCAGTACGACAGGGGTTAGGAATCAGCCCCAGCATTTT. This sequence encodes CASSTTGVRNQPQHF.

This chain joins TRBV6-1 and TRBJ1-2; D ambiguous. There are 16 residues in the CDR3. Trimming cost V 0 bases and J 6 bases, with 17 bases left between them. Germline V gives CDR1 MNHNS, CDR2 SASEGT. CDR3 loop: CASSEARGKRPNGYTF. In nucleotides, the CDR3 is TGTGCCAGCAGTGAAGCGCGCGGCAAGAGGCCCAATGGCTACACCTTC.

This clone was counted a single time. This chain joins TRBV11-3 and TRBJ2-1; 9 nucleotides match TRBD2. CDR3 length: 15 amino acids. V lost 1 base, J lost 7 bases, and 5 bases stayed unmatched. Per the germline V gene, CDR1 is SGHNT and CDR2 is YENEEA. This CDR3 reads CASSLGGRARNEQFF. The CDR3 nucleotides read TGTGCCAGCAGCTTAGGCGGGAGGGCCAGGAATGAGCAGTTCTTC.

This chain's CDR3 is CASSTGTSGLRRYEQYF. CDR3 in DNA: TGTGCCAGCAGCACCGGGACTAGCGGGCTACGTAGATACGAGCAGTACTTC. The V call is TRBV7-8, the J call TRBJ2-7; 12 nucleotides agree with TRBD2. This CDR3 contains 17 residues. Trimming removed 5 bases from V and 4 bases from J; junction bases left unmatched: 12. Germline CDR1 reads SGHVS; CDR2 reads FQNEAQ.

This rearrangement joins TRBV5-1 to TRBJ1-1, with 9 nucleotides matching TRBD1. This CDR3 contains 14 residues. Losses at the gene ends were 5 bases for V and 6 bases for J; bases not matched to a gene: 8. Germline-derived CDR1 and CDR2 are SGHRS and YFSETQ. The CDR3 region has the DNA TGCGCCAGCAGTCAGGGACAGGGTTTTCCTGAAGCTTTCTTT. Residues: CASSQGQGFPEAFF.

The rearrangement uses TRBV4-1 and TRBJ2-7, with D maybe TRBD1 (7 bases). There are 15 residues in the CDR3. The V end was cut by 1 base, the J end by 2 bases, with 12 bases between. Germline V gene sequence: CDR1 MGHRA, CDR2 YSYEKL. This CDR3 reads CASSQGRDSPYEQYF. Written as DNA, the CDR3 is TGCGCCAGCAGCCAAGGGAGGGACAGCCCCTACGAGCAGTACTTC.

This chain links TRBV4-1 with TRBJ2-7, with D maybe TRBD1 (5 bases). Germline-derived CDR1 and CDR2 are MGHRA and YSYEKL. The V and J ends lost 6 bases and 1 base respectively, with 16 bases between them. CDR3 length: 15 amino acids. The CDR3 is CASSTRLGQSYEQYF. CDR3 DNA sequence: TGCGCCAGCAGTACCCGACTGGGGCAATCCTACGAGCAGTACTTC.